This entry describes one T cell receptor beta chain. The data originate from a study of early T cells in non-severe SARS-CoV-2 infection. Per germline, CDR1 LGHDT and CDR2 YNNKEL (reference sequence). This CDR3 is 15 amino acids long. The trim removed 6 bases at V and 5 bases at J, leaving 9 bases unmatched. MiXCR, applied by TCRdb to the 5' RACE reads, yields one record per CDR3 protein. This sample has approximately 40,000 distinct CDR3 sequences, with roughly 11% found just once. This TCR was sampled from an adult who was a healthcare worker with PCR-confirmed SARS-CoV-2 infection or an uninfected control (not recorded which). The chain recombines TRBV3-1 with TRBJ1-3; 8 nucleotides agree with TRBD1. Sequences were obtained from whole blood. The CDR3 protein is CASRPQGALRNTIYF. The CDR3 coding sequence is TGTGCCAGCAGGCCTCAGGGGGCACTGAGAAACACCATATATTTT.